Below, 11 T cell receptor beta chains from the same sample are listed, as sequenced in a study of Ad26.COV2.S vaccination and SARS-CoV-2 variants. TCRdb keeps only in-frame clones here, not all; method: immunoSEQ multiplex PCR. The table records more than 300,000 clones, 75% to 90% of them present only once. Treatment meaning: roughly 19 received Ad26.COV2.S at low or high dose, single or two shots; 5 received placebo; per-sample allocation not given. Samples were taken on day 63 after the first vaccine or placebo injection. Material: peripheral blood, obtained in a trial of Ad26.COV2.S vaccine versus placebo. The origin of the receptors is a person aged 18 to 65 who received the Ad26.COV2.S COVID-19 vaccine or a placebo.

The chain combines TRBV18 with TRBJ1-1; 9 bases are a match to TRBD1. Germline values: CDR1 KGHSH, CDR2 LQKENI. This CDR3 has 15 residues. Germline trimming cut 3 bases from V and 5 bases from J; bases unmatched to any gene: 7. The CDR3 loop reads CASSPSTGGGTEAFF. In nucleotides, the CDR3 is TGTGCCAGCTCACCGAGCACAGGGGGCGGGACTGAAGCTTTCTTT. The variable domain in full, with the rest retrieved from reference TRBV18 and TRBJ1-1, is NAGVMQNPRHLVRRRGQEARLRCSPMKGHSHVYWYRQLPEEGLKFMVYLQKENIIDESGMPKERFSAEFPKEGPSILRIQQVVRGDSAAYFCASSPSTGGGTEAFFGQGTRLTVV.

The rearrangement joins TRBV4-3 to TRBJ2-6; possible D gene TRBD1, 5 bases. V was shortened by 0 bases and J by 4 bases, with 13 bases between the two germline ends. CDR1 is LGHNA and CDR2 is YSLEER in the germline V gene. The CDR3 sequence is 17 residues long. The CDR3 sequence is CASSQDRVLSGANVLTF. The CDR3 nucleotides read TGCGCCAGCAGCCAAGACAGGGTCTTATCAGGGGCCAACGTCCTGACTTTC.

The V call is TRBV19, the J call TRBJ1-1, with D unresolved. This CDR3 region has 13 residues. Per the germline V gene, CDR1 is LNHDA and CDR2 is SQIVND (reference sequence). V shed 9 bases and J shed 1 base, with 12 bases lying between them. The CDR3 protein is CASSTPWNTEAFF. The CDR3 nucleotides read TGTGCCAGCTCAACACCGTGGAACACTGAAGCTTTCTTT.

The genes are TRBV3-1 (or the pseudogene TRBV3-2) and TRBJ1-4; the match to TRBD1 covers 11 bases. The CDR3 has 16 amino acids. Germline V gives CDR1 LGHDT, CDR2 YNNKEL (reference sequence). The trim removed 4 bases at V and 4 bases at J, leaving 5 bases unmatched. CDR3 nucleotides: TGTGCCAGCAGCCTCGGACAGGGGGCCGGTAATGAAAAACTGTTTTTT. It codes for CASSLGQGAGNEKLFF.

In its sample, this clone was seen once. The CDR3 DNA reads as TGCGCCAGCAGCTTGACAGGGGCCGAGGGGGAGACCCAGTACTTC. Translation: CASSLTGAEGETQYF. This chain uses TRBV5-1 with TRBJ2-5; 7 positions match TRBD1. The trim removed 1 base at V and 5 bases at J, leaving 8 bases unmatched. The CDR3 totals 15 residues. The germline CDR1 and CDR2 sequences are SGHRS and YFSETQ. Complete variable domain (other parts from reference TRBV5-1 and TRBJ2-5): KAGVTQTPRYLIKTRGQQVTLSCSPISGHRSVSWYQQTPGQGLQFLFEYFSETQRNKGNFPGRFSGRQFSNSRSEMNVSTLELGDSALYLCASSLTGAEGETQYFGPGTRLLVL.

The chain employs TRBV28 and TRBJ1-2, with a possible D match to TRBD1 (5 bases). Between the trimmed V and J ends, which lost 4 bases and 5 bases, there was a span of 17 bases. The CDR3 covers 15 residues. CDR1 MDHEN and CDR2 SYDVKM come from the germline V gene. The CDR3 nucleotides read TGTGCCAGCAGTTACCGGGACCCCCGAGCGTATGGCTACACCTTC. Protein: CASSYRDPRAYGYTF.

This clone was seen a single time. This chain uses TRBV29-1 with TRBJ1-1; 11 bases align to TRBD1. The CDR3 has 15 amino acids. The germline CDR1 and CDR2 sequences are SQVTM and ANQGSEA. J gave up 1 base and V 5 bases, and 6 bases lay outside the gene matches. The CDR3 coding sequence is TGCAGCGTTTGGGGACAGGGGGAACAGAACACTGAAGCTTTCTTT. Translation: CSVWGQGEQNTEAFF. Filled out from reference TRBV29-1 and TRBJ1-1, the complete variable domain reads SAVISQKPSRDICQRGTSLTIQCQVDSQVTMMFWYRQQPGQSLTLIATANQGSEATYESGFVIDKFPISRPNLTFSTLTVSNMSPEDSSIYLCSVWGQGEQNTEAFFGQGTRLTVV.

This chain connects TRBV18 to TRBJ2-6, with D hard to call. This CDR3 spans 17 amino acids. CDR1 and CDR2 from the germline V gene are KGHSH and LQKENI. V dropped 1 base and J dropped 0 bases, with 10 bases sitting between them. The CDR3, as DNA: TGTGCCAGCTCACCACTCGGGCAGAGCTCTGGGGCCAACGTCCTGACTTTC. Amino acid sequence: CASSPLGQSSGANVLTF.

The rearrangement links TRBV5-1 to TRBJ1-2; a weak D match, TRBD1 (6 bases). Germline V lookup: CDR1 SGHRS, CDR2 YFSETQ. Trimming took off 0 bases at V and 2 bases at J, with 14 bases between the two ends. This CDR3 region has 16 residues. CDR3 sequence: CASSLDPAGANYGYTF. CDR3 in DNA: TGCGCCAGCAGCTTGGACCCCGCAGGGGCGAACTATGGCTACACCTTC.

This chain links TRBV2 with TRBJ2-1, with D perhaps matching TRBD1 (6 bases). Between the trimmed V and J ends, which lost 5 bases and 10 bases, there was a span of 18 bases. Germline CDR1 reads SNHLY; CDR2 reads FYNNEI. The CDR3 is 14 amino acids. Here the CDR3 DNA reads TGTGCCAGCAGTATTGACAGGTTCGTAGGGGAGCAGTTCTTC. Its protein product is CASSIDRFVGEQFF. Full variable domain (missing parts from reference TRBV2 and TRBJ2-1): EPEVTQTPSHQVTQMGQEVILRCVPISNHLYFYWYRQILGQKVEFLVSFYNNEISEKSEIFDDQFSVERPDGSNFTLKIRSTKLEDSAMYFCASSIDRFVGEQFFGPGTRLTVL.

V gene TRBV3-1 (or the pseudogene TRBV3-2) combines with J gene TRBJ2-1, with D possibly being TRBD1 (6 bases). Germline V gives CDR1 LGHDT, CDR2 YNNKEL (reference sequence). The CDR3 totals 15 residues. Trimming removed 0 bases from V and 8 bases from J, with 14 bases in between. CDR3 residues: CASSQEVQGRDEQFF. CDR3 nucleotides: TGTGCCAGCAGCCAAGAGGTACAGGGTAGGGATGAGCAGTTCTTC.